A single sample gave rise to the 15 T cell receptor beta chains below, sequenced in a study of blood T cell repertoires in COVID-19. Clones were read by immunoSEQ multiplex PCR, and TCRdb kept only the in-frame ones, dropping some. The data hold hundreds of thousands of clones, with roughly 84% observed a single time. What was sequenced was PBMCs or T cells enriched from blood (not recorded which). The receptors stem from a woman in her forties who had recovered from COVID-19.

The rearrangement links TRBV7-7 to TRBJ2-5; 8 bases line up with TRBD1. CDR1 and CDR2 from the germline V gene are SSHAT and FNYEAQ (reference sequence). This CDR3 comprises 15 residues. With 6 bases clipped from V and 3 bases from J, the junction kept 9 bases outside the gene matches. CDR3 loop: CASRTRDRREETQYF. The DNA for the CDR3 is TGTGCCAGCAGAACTAGGGACAGGAGAGAAGAGACCCAGTACTTC.

This clone showed up many times. This sequence joins TRBV20-1 and TRBJ2-5; D not certain. This CDR3 spans 11 amino acids. The germline V and J ends were trimmed by 3 bases and 3 bases, with 5 bases remaining between them. Germline V gene sequence: CDR1 DFQATT, CDR2 SNEGSKA (reference sequence). The CDR3 nucleotides are TGCAGTGCTAGGTTAAAAGAGACCCAGTACTTC. Translation gives CSARLKETQYF.

This chain joins TRBV29-1 and TRBJ2-1, with D hard to call. The ends were cut back, 4 bases at V and 0 bases at J, with 10 bases in the middle. This CDR3 has 14 residues. Germline V CDR1 and CDR2: SQVTM, ANQGSEA. CDR3 amino acids: CSVGNPGSYNEQFF. CDR3 bases: TGCAGCGTTGGCAACCCCGGCTCCTACAATGAGCAGTTCTTC.

V gene TRBV5-1 combines with J gene TRBJ2-2; tentatively, D is TRBD2 (5 bases). The CDR3 is made up of 14 amino acids. CDR1 is SGHRS, CDR2 YFSETQ, per germline. V lost 0 bases and J 7 bases, leaving 10 bases between the germline ends. This CDR3 is CASSLEASHGELFF. The CDR3 DNA reads TGCGCCAGCAGCTTGGAGGCTAGCCACGGGGAGCTGTTTTTT.

DNA of the CDR3: TGTGCCAGCAGTTTAGAGTCAAGCACAGATACGCAGTATTTT. Encoded protein: CASSLESSTDTQYF. The chain couples TRBV27 to TRBJ2-3, with D hard to call. This CDR3 comprises 14 residues. Per the germline V gene, CDR1 is MNHEY and CDR2 is SMNVEV (reference sequence). Trimming removed 2 bases from V and 0 bases from J, with 6 bases in between.

The V and J genes are TRBV27 and TRBJ1-2; 8 bases match TRBD1. CDR3 length: 18 amino acids. Germline V gives CDR1 MNHEY, CDR2 SMNVEV (reference sequence). V shed 3 bases, J shed 8 bases, and the junction held 20 bases outside the gene matches. CDR3 coding DNA: TGTGCCAGCAGTTTTATGGACAGGGTCATCTCGCGGCCTGTGGGCTACACCTTC. Translation: CASSFMDRVISRPVGYTF.

The V call is TRBV27, the J call TRBJ1-1; TRBD1 is a possible D gene (5 bases). Germline values: CDR1 MNHEY, CDR2 SMNVEV (reference sequence). The CDR3 loop spans 13 amino acids. V was clipped by 6 bases and J by 1 base, with 9 bases between them. Written as DNA, the CDR3 is TGTGCCAGCAGCCCCGGACAGAACACTGAAGCTTTCTTT. This codes for CASSPGQNTEAFF.

The chain combines TRBV6-5 with TRBJ1-2; 8 bases map to TRBD1. CDR1 and CDR2 from the germline V gene are MNHEY and SVGAGI. The CDR3 is made up of 14 amino acids. J lost 6 bases, V lost 7 bases, and 10 bases had no gene match. In nucleotides, the CDR3 is TGTGCCAGCACGAGGCAGGGGGCTGTGAATGGCTACACCTTC. The encoded protein is CASTRQGAVNGYTF.

CDR3 coding DNA: TGTGCCACCAGTGAATCTGACAGGGGCAATCAGCCCCAGCATTTT. This encodes CATSESDRGNQPQHF. The chain combines TRBV24-1 with TRBJ1-5; 7 nucleotides align to TRBD1. CDR1 is KGHDR and CDR2 is SFDVKD in the germline V gene. CDR3 size: 15 residues. J was trimmed by 2 bases and V by 4 bases; bases with no gene match: 4.

The chain is built from TRBV19 and TRBJ1-2; D ambiguous. Trimming left V 3 bases short and J 6 bases short, with 14 bases between. This CDR3 region has 14 residues. From germline, CDR1 is LNHDA and CDR2 SQIVND (reference sequence). The CDR3 DNA sequence: TGTGCCAGTAGTATGGGCTCGGCAGATCATGGCTACACCTTC. It codes for CASSMGSADHGYTF.

The chain has TRBV15 and TRBJ1-1, with 9 bases identical to TRBD1. V dropped 4 bases and J dropped 1; count of bases not matched to a gene: 7. Germline V gives CDR1 LNHNV, CDR2 YYDKDF (reference sequence). CDR3 length: 16 amino acids. CDR3 sequence (DNA): TGTGCCACCAGCATTCGACAGGGGGGTCCGAACACTGAAGCTTTCTTT. Translation: CATSIRQGGPNTEAFF.

The chain joins TRBV5-1 to TRBJ2-3; the match to TRBD2 covers 11 bases. J was trimmed by 0 bases and V by 5 bases; bases with no gene match: 5. CDR1 is SGHRS and CDR2 is YFSETQ in the germline V gene. The CDR3 consists of 16 residues. The CDR3 here is CASRLGTSGSTDTQYF. In DNA, the CDR3 is TGCGCCAGCAGGCTCGGGACTAGCGGAAGCACAGATACGCAGTATTTT.

The chain couples TRBV28 to TRBJ1-6; D is unclear. The ends were cut back, 6 bases at V and 8 bases at J, with 17 bases in the middle. This CDR3 spans 15 amino acids. Germline V gene data show CDR1 as MDHEN and CDR2 as SYDVKM. The DNA of the CDR3 is TGTGCCAGCAGGACCCCACTAGGGAGCGATTCACCCCTCCACTTT. Amino acid sequence: CASRTPLGSDSPLHF.

The chain is built from TRBV11-2 and TRBJ2-1; 11 nucleotides align to TRBD2. The CDR3 has 15 residues. The V segment lost 7 bases and the J segment 9 bases; nucleotides outside the gene matches: 11. The germline gives CDR1 SGHAT, CDR2 FQNNGV. The CDR3: CASTLQLAGEGEQFF. The DNA of the CDR3 is TGTGCCAGCACCCTCCAACTAGCGGGAGAGGGTGAGCAGTTCTTC.

The CDR3 here is CASSLGGLGNSPLHF. The CDR3 DNA is TGTGCCAGCAGCTTAGGGGGACTCGGTAATTCACCCCTCCACTTT. The J gene is TRBJ1-6, the V gene TRBV7-2; TRBD1 is a possible D gene (5 bases). From germline, CDR1 is SGHTA and CDR2 FQGNSA. Trimming shortened V by 1 base and J by 6 bases, and 10 bases separated the two germline ends. The CDR3 extends over 15 amino acids. Variable domain in full (rest from reference TRBV7-2 and TRBJ1-6): GAGVSQSPSNKVTEKGKDVELRCDPISGHTALYWYRQSLGQGLEFLIYFQGNSAPDKSGLPSDRFSAERTGGSVSTLTIQRTQQEDSAVYLCASSLGGLGNSPLHFGNGTRLTVT.